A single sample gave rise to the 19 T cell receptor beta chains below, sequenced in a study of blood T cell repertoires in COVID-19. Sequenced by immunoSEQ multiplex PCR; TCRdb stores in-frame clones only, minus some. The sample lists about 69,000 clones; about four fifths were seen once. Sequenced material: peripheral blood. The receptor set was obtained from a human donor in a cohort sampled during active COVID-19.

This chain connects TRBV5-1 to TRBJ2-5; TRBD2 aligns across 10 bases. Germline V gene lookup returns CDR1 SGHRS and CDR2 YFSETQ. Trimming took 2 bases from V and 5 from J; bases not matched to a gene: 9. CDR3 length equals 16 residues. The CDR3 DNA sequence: TGCGCCAGCAGCTTAGAGCTAGCGGGGGCCGGGGAGACCCAGTACTTC. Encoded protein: CASSLELAGAGETQYF.

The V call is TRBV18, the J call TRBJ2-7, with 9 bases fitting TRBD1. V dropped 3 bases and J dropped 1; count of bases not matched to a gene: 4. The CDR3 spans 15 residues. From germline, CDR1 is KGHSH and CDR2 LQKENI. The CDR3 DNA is TGTGCCAGCTCACCCCCGGGACAGGGTTCCTACGAGCAGTACTTC. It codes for CASSPPGQGSYEQYF. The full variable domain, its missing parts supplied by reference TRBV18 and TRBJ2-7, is NAGVMQNPRHLVRRRGQEARLRCSPMKGHSHVYWYRQLPEEGLKFMVYLQKENIIDESGMPKERFSAEFPKEGPSILRIQQVVRGDSAAYFCASSPPGQGSYEQYFGPGTRLTVT.

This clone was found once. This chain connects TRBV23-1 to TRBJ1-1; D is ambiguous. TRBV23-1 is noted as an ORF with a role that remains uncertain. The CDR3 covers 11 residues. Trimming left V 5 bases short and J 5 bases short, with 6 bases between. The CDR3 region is CASSGRTEAFF. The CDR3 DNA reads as TGCGCCAGCAGTGGGCGTACTGAAGCTTTCTTT.

CDR3 protein: CASSSQGQQGAVSYEQYF. The CDR3 nucleotides are TGTGCCAGTAGTTCCCAAGGGCAACAGGGGGCCGTCTCCTACGAGCAGTACTTC. The chain uses TRBV19 and TRBJ2-7; 9 nucleotides line up with TRBD1. Germline trimming cut 5 bases from V and 0 bases from J; bases unmatched to any gene: 14. The CDR3 spans 18 residues. The germline V gene has CDR1 LNHDA and CDR2 SQIVND (reference sequence). Drawing the rest from reference TRBV19 and TRBJ2-7, the complete variable domain is DGGITQSPKYLFRKEGQNVTLSCEQNLNHDAMYWYRQDPGQGLRLIYYSQIVNDFQKGDIAEGYSVSREKKESFPLTVTSAQKNPTAFYLCASSSQGQQGAVSYEQYFGPGTRLTVT.

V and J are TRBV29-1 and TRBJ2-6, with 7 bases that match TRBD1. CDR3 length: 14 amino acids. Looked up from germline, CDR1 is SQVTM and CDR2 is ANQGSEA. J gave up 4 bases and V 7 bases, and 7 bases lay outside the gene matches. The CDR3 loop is CSALTGTGANVLTF. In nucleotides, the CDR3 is TGCAGCGCTCTGACAGGGACCGGGGCCAACGTCCTGACTTTC.

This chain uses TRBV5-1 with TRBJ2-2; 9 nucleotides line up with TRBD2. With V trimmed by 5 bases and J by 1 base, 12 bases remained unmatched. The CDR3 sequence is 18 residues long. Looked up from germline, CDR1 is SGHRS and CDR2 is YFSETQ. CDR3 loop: CASSGSGGLRENTGELFF. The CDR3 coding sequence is TGCGCCAGCAGTGGTAGCGGGGGCCTTCGAGAGAACACCGGGGAGCTGTTTTTT.

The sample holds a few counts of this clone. Here the CDR3 reads CASSVTGTGNTIYF. The CDR3 DNA reads TGTGCCAGCAGCGTAACAGGGACAGGAAACACCATATATTTT. The V call is TRBV9, the J call TRBJ1-3; tentatively, D is TRBD1 (6 bases). Germline assignment: CDR1 SGDLS and CDR2 YYNGEE. The CDR3 covers 14 residues. Trimming removed 1 base from V and 4 bases from J, with 9 bases in between.

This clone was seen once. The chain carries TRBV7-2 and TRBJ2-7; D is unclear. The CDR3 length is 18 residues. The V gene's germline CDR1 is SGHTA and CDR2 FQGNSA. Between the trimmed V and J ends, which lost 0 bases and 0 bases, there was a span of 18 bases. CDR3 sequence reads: CASSLAPPRSVPSYEQYF. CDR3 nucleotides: TGTGCCAGCAGCTTAGCGCCCCCAAGGAGCGTTCCCTCCTACGAGCAGTACTTC.

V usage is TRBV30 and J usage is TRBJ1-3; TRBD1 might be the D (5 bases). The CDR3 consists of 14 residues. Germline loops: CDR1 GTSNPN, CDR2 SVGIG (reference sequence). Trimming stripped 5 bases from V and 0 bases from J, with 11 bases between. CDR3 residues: CAWAPGGSGNTIYF. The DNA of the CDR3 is TGTGCCTGGGCCCCCGGGGGCTCTGGAAACACCATATATTTT.

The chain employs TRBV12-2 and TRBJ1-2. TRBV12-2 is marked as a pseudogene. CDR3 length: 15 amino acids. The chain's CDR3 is CASRLGRVRYYGYTF. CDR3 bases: TGTGCAAGTCGCTTAGGGAGGGTCCGCTATTATGGCTACACCTTC.

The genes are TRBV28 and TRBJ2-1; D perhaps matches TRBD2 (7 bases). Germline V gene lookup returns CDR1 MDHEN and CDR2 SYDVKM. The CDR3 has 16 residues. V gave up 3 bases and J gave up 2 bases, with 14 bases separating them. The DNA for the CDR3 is TGTGCCAGCAGTTTGGGGGGCGGGGGCGCCTACAATGAGCAGTTCTTC. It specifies CASSLGGGGAYNEQFF.

CDR3 nucleotides: TGTGCCAGCAGTTACTCGGGGACAGGGGTCGGGGAGCAGTACTTC. It translates to CASSYSGTGVGEQYF. The J gene is TRBJ2-7, the V gene TRBV6-5; 10 nucleotides line up with TRBD1. V lost 0 bases, J lost 7 bases, and 6 bases stayed unmatched. The CDR3 is 15 residues long. Per germline, CDR1 MNHEY and CDR2 SVGAGI.

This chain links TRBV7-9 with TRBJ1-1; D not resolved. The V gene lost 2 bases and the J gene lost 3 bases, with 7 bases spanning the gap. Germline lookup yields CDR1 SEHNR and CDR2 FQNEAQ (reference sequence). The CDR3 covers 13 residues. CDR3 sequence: CASSLLRDTEAFF. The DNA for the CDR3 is TGTGCCAGCAGCTTACTCCGGGACACTGAAGCTTTCTTT.

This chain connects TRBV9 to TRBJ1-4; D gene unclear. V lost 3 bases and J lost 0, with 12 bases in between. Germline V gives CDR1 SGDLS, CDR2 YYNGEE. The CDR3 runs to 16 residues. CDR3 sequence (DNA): TGTGCCAGCAGCGAGTACAGCTTTGCAACTAATGAAAAACTGTTTTTT. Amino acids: CASSEYSFATNEKLFF.

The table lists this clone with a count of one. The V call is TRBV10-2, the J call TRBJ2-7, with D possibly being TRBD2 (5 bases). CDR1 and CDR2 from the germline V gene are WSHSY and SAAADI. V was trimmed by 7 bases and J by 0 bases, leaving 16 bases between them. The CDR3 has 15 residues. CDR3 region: CASKERASLSYEQYF. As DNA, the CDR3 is TGCGCCAGCAAAGAGAGGGCTAGCCTCTCCTACGAGCAGTACTTC.

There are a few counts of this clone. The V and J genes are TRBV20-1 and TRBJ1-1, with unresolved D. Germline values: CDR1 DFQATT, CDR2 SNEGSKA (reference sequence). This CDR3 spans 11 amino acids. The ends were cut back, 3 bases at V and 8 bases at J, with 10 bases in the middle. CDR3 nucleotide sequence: TGCAGTGCTAGGGCCTTGAGGGAAGCTTTCTTT. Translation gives CSARALREAFF.

The CDR3 region has the DNA TGTGCCAGCAGCGTAGGGCTAGGTGTGGAGACCCAGTACTTC. This encodes CASSVGLGVETQYF. The genes are TRBV9 and TRBJ2-5; no definite D call. Trimming shortened V by 0 bases and J by 5 bases, and 11 bases separated the two germline ends. The germline CDR1 and CDR2 sequences are SGDLS and YYNGEE. The CDR3 runs to 14 residues.

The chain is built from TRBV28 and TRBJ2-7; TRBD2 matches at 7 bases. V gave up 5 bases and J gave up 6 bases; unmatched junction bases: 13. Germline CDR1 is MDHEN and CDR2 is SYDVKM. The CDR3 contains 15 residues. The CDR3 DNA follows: TGTGCCAGCAGTCCCCCTCGGGGGGACCGAACCGAGCAGTACTTC. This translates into CASSPPRGDRTEQYF.

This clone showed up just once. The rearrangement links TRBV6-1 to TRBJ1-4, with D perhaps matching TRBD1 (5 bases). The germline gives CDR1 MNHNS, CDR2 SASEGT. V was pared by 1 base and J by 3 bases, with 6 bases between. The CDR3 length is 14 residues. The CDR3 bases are TGTGCCAGCAGTGAAGTAGGGGCTAATGAAAAACTGTTTTTT. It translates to CASSEVGANEKLFF.